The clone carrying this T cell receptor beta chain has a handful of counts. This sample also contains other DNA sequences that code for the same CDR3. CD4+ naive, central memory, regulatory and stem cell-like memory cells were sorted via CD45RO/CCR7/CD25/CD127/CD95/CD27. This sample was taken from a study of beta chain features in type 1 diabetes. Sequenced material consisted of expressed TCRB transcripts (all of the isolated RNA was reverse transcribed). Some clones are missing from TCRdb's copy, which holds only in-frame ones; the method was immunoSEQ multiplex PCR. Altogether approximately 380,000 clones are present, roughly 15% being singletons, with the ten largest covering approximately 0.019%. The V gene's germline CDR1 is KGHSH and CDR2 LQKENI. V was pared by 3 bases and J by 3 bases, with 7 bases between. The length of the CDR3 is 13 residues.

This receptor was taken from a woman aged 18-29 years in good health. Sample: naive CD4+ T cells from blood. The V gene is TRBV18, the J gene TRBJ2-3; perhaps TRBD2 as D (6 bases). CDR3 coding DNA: TGTGCCAGCTCACCGGGACTTACAGATACGCAGTATTTT. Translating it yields CASSPGLTDTQYF.